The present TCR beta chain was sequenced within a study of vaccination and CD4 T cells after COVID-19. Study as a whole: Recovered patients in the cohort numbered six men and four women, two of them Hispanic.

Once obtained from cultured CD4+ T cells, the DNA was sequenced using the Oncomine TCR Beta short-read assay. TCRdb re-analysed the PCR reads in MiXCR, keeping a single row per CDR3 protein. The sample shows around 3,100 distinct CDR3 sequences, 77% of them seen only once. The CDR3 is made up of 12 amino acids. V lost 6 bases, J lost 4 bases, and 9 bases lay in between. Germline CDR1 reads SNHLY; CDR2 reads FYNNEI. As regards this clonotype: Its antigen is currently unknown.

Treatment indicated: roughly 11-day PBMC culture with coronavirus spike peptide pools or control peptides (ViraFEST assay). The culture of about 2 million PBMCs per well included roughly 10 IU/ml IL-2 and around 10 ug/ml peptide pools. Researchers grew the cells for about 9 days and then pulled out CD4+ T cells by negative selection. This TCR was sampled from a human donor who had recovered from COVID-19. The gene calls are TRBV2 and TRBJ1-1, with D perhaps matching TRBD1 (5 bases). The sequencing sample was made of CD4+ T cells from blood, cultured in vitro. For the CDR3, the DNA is TGTGCCAGCAGACAGGATTCCACTGAAGCTTTCTTT. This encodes CASRQDSTEAFF. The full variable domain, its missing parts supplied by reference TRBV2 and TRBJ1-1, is EPEVTQTPSHQVTQMGQEVILRCVPISNHLYFYWYRQILGQKVEFLVSFYNNEISEKSEIFDDQFSVERPDGSNFTLKIRSTKLEDSAMYFCASRQDSTEAFFGQGTRLTVV.